This T cell receptor beta chain emerged from a study of cytomegalovirus exposure and HLA in healthy donors. Comments on this clone: The antigen remains unidentified.

Study results and limitations: A later analysis associated roughly 15,000 TCR beta sequences with HLA alleles at a 0.05 false discovery rate. Later analysis identified a missense DCLRE1C variant that was linked to TCR beta V- and J-gene trimming. As was reported, the classifier diagnosed cytomegalovirus status with high specificity and sensitivity.

Primers for the PCR totalled 60 Vbeta and 13 Jbeta. TCRdb keeps only in-frame clones here, not all; method: immunoSEQ multiplex PCR. The sample shows approximately 150,000 clones, around 78% of them seen only once. V shed 8 bases, J shed 3 bases, and the junction held 8 bases outside the gene matches. The CDR3 loop spans 14 amino acids. Germline loops: CDR1 SEHNR, CDR2 FQNEAQ (reference sequence). This sequence originates from a woman between 40 and 50 years old in good health and CMV-seronegative. Material for sequencing was PBMCs. This sequence joins TRBV7-9 and TRBJ2-5; the match to TRBD2 covers 8 bases. As DNA, the CDR3 is TGTGCCAGCTCCTGGGCACTAGCGGAAGAGACCCAGTACTTC. It codes for CASSWALAEETQYF.